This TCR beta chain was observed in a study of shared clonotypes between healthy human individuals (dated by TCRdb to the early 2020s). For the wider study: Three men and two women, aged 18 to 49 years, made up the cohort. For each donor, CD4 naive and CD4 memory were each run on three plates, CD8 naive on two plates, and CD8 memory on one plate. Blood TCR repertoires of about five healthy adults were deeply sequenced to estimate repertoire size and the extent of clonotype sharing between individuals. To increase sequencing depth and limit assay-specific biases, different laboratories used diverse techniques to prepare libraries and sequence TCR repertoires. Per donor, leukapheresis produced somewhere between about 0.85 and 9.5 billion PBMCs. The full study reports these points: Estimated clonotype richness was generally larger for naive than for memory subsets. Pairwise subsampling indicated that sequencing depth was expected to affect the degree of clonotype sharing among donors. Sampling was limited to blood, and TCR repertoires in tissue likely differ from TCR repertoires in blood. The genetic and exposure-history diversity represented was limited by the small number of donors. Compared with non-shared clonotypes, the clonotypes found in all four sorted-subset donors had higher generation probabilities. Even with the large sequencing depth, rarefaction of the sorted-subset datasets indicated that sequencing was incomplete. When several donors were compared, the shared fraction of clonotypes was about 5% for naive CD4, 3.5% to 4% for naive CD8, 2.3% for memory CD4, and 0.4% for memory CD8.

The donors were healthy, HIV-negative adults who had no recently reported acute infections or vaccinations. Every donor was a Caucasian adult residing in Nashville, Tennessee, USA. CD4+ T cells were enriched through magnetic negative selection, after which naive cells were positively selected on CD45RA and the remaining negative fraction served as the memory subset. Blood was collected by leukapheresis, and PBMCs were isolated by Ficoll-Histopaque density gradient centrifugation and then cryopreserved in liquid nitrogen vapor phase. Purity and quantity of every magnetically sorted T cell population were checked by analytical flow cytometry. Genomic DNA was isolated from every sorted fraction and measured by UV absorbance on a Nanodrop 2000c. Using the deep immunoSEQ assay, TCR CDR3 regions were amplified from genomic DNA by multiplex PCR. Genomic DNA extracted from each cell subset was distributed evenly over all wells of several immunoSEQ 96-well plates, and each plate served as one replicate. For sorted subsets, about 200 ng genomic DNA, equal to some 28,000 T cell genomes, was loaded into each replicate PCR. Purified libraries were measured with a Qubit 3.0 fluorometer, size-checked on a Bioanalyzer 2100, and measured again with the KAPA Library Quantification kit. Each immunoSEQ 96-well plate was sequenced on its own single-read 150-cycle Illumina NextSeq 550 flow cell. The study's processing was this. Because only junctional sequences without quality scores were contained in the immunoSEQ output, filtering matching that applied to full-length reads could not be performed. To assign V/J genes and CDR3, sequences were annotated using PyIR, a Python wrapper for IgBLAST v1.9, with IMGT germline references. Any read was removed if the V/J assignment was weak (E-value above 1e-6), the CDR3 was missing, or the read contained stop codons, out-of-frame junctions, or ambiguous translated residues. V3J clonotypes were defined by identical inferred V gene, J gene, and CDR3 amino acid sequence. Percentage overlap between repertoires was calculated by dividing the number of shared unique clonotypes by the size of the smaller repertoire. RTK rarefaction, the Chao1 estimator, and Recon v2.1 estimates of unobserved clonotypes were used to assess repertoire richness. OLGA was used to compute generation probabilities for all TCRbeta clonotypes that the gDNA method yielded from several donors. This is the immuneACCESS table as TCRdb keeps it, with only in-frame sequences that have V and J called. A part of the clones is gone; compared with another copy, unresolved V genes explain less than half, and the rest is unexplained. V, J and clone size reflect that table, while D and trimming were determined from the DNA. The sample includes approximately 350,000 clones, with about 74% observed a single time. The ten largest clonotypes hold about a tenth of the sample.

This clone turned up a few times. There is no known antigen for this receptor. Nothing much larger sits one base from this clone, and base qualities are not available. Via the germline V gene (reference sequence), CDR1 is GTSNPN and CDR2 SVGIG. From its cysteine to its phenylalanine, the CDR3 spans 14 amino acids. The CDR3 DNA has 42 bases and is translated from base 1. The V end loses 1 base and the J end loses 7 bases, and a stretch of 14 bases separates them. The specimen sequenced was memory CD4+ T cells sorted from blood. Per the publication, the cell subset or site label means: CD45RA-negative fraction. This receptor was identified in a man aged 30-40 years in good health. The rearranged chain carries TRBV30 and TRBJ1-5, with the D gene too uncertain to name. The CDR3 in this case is CAWSAGRPGQPQHF. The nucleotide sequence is TGTGCCTGGAGTGCCGGCAGGCCTGGGCAGCCCCAGCATTTT.